The rows below give T cell receptor beta chains drawn from one sample of a study of regulatory T cells in long-lasting Graves disease. TCRdb reprocessed the multiplex PCR reads with MiXCR, giving one entry per CDR3 protein. The sample lists under 500,000 distinct CDR3 sequences, about 20% occurring once. Sample: peripheral blood mononuclear cells (PBMCs), taken when the disease was refractory, from a patient treated with antithyroid drugs. These receptors came from a female donor with Graves disease. Both conserved end residues are part of each CDR3. The order of the fields is V gene, J gene, D gene, clone size, CDR3 DNA, CDR3 protein. D genes are given only for firm matches. Only some rows state a clone size, as once, few, many or a class for expanded clones.

>TRBV6-5|TRBJ1-1|.|.
TGTGCCAGCAGTTACTCGGCAGGCACTGAAGCTTTCTTT
CASSYSAGTEAFF
>TRBV28|TRBJ2-6|.|many
TGTGCCAGCAGTTTACCCGGCGGGGCAGGGGCCAACGTCCTGACTTTC
CASSLPGGAGANVLTF
>TRBV7-9|TRBJ2-6|TRBD2|.
TGTGCCAGCAGCAAAGGGGAGGGGCGGTCTGGGGCCAACGTCCTGACTTTC
CASSKGEGRSGANVLTF
>TRBV20-1|TRBJ2-7|.|few
TGCAGTGCTAGGGAGTGGAACTACGAGCAGTACTTC
CSAREWNYEQYF
>TRBV19|TRBJ1-1|.|few
TGTGCCAGTAGTATAAAGGCATGGACTGAAGCTTTCTTT
CASSIKAWTEAFF
>TRBV10-3|TRBJ2-5|TRBD2|many
TGTGCCATCAAACGGACTAGCGGGACAGAGACCCAGTACTTC
CAIKRTSGTETQYF
>TRBV19|TRBJ1-6|.|.
TGTGCCAGTAGCCCGACCCTCGATTCACCCCTCCACTTT
CASSPTLDSPLHF
>TRBV28|TRBJ1-5|.|.
TGTGCCAGCAGCCCTCCCGGGCCCCGTGGGCAGCCCCAGCATTTT
CASSPPGPRGQPQHF
>TRBV14|TRBJ1-4|.|few
TGTGCCAGCAGCCAAGAAGGTCCTGGGTTTAATGAAAAACTGTTTTTT
CASSQEGPGFNEKLFF
>TRBV19|TRBJ2-2|.|.
TGTGCCAGTAGTATAGGGAGCGGCACCTACACCGGGGAGCTGTTTTTT
CASSIGSGTYTGELFF
>TRBV6-1|TRBJ2-1|.|.
TGTGCCAGCAGTGAAGGTGTCTATTCCAACAATGAGCAGTTCTTC
CASSEGVYSNNEQFF
>TRBV3-1|TRBJ2-2|.|few
TGTGCCAGCAGCCAATTCTCAGGGGTCACCGGGGAGCTGTTTTTT
CASSQFSGVTGELFF
>TRBV15|TRBJ2-5|TRBD2|.
TGTGCCACCAGCAGAGGGACTAGCGGGAGAGTATACCAAGAGACCCAGTACTTC
CATSRGTSGRVYQETQYF
>TRBV7-9|TRBJ1-4|.|.
TGTGCCAGCAGCTCGGACAGTGAAAAACTGTTTTTT
CASSSDSEKLFF
>TRBV7-9|TRBJ1-3|.|.
TGTGCCAGCAGCTCTACAGGGTTCGGTGGAAACACCATATATTTT
CASSSTGFGGNTIYF
>TRBV28|TRBJ2-5|TRBD1|few
TGTGCCAGCGGTCCCCCTGGACAGGGGGCTTGGGAGACCCAGTACTTC
CASGPPGQGAWETQYF
>TRBV27|TRBJ1-1|.|few
TGTGCCAGCAGTTTATCTGCAGGGGCAGATGCTGAAGCTTTCTTT
CASSLSAGADAEAFF
>TRBV2|TRBJ1-4|.|many
TGTGCCAGCGCCCGATCACAGATAAATAATGAAAAACTGTTTTTT
CASARSQINNEKLFF
>TRBV5-1|TRBJ1-6|.|.
TGCGCCAGCAGCTTGGAGGCAGGGGCGCAGAATTCACCCCTCCACTTT
CASSLEAGAQNSPLHF
>TRBV5-5|TRBJ1-1|.|many
TGTGCCAGCAGCGGCGGCGGGGGTAAGGGGACTGAAGCTTTCTTT
CASSGGGGKGTEAFF
>TRBV29-1|TRBJ2-7|TRBD1|.
TGCAGCGTTGTCCCTAAGGGACAGGGGAACGAGCAGTACTTC
CSVVPKGQGNEQYF
>TRBV27|TRBJ1-5|TRBD1|few
TGTGCCAGCAGTTTATTGTCGGACAGGGGTCCTCCGAAGCCCCAGCATTTT
CASSLLSDRGPPKPQHF
>TRBV27|TRBJ1-2|.|few
TGTGCCAGCAGGGCCCTCGGAGGGGACTTTGGCTACACCTTC
CASRALGGDFGYTF
>TRBV12-3/TRBV12-4|TRBJ2-7|TRBD2|few
TGTGCCAGCAGTTTAGCGCGGGCTAGCGGGAGGGCCTTC
CASSLARASGRAF